One sample yielded the 17 T cell receptor beta chains listed below, sequenced in a study of cytomegalovirus exposure and HLA in healthy donors. PCR involved 60 Vbeta and 13 Jbeta primers. Some clones are missing from TCRdb's copy, which holds only in-frame ones; the method was immunoSEQ multiplex PCR. This sample has about 160,000 clones; around 84% occur once, and the top ten carry more than 8%. Sequencing was done on a sample of PBMCs. These receptors were collected from a male donor in good health and CMV-seropositive.

V gene TRBV5-4 combines with J gene TRBJ2-7; D possibly corresponds to TRBD1 (5 bases). Deletions cut 0 bases from V and 6 bases from J, with 10 bases between. The length of the CDR3 is 13 residues. Germline-derived CDR1 and CDR2 are SGHNT and YYREEE (reference sequence). The CDR3 DNA reads as TGTGCCAGCAGCTTGGCGACAGAGACCGAGCAGTACTTC. Translated: CASSLATETEQYF. Full variable domain (remainder filled in from reference TRBV5-4 and TRBJ2-7): ETGVTQSPTHLIKTRGQQVTLRCSSQSGHNTVSWYQQALGQGPQFIFQYYREEENGRGNFPPRFSGLQFPNYSSELNVNALELDDSALYLCASSLATETEQYFGPGTRLTVT.

This clone was seen only a few times. The CDR3 nucleotides are TGTGCCATCAGTCTGGGACAGAAGAACACTGAAGCTTTCTTT. Protein sequence: CAISLGQKNTEAFF. This chain uses TRBV10-3 with TRBJ1-1, with 7 bases aligning to TRBD1. V trimming: 5 bases; J trimming: 1 base; junction bases outside the gene matches: 4. The CDR3 consists of 14 residues. CDR1 and CDR2 (germline): ENHRY, SYGVKD.

CDR3 sequence: CASSSRLVQSNEQFF. CDR3 sequence (DNA): TGTGCCAGCAGCTCCCGACTAGTCCAATCCAATGAGCAGTTCTTC. The V gene is TRBV11-3, the J gene TRBJ2-1, with TRBD2 as a possible D gene (6 bases). The CDR3 is 15 amino acids. V was cut by 4 bases and J by 6 bases, with 16 bases left in between. In germline, CDR1 is SGHNT, CDR2 YENEEA.

J is TRBJ2-1 and V is TRBV27; TRBD2 aligns across 11 bases. This CDR3 is built from 14 residues. J gave up 8 bases and V 7 bases, and 7 bases lay outside the gene matches. Germline V gene data show CDR1 as MNHEY and CDR2 as SMNVEV (reference sequence). Here the CDR3 DNA reads TGTGCCAGCATGGTAGCGGGAGGGTTAGATGAGCAGTTCTTC. Amino acids: CASMVAGGLDEQFF.

The rearrangement links TRBV11-2 to TRBJ2-4; tentatively, D is TRBD2 (5 bases). CDR3 length: 14 residues. The germline V gene encodes CDR1 SGHAT and CDR2 FQNNGV. With 0 bases removed from V and 9 bases from J, the gap between germline ends came to 12 bases. The CDR3 loop is CASSLDGLAFIQYF. CDR3 sequence (DNA): TGTGCCAGCAGCTTAGATGGTCTAGCTTTCATTCAGTACTTC. Complete variable domain (other parts from reference TRBV11-2 and TRBJ2-4): EAGVAQSPRYKIIEKRQSVAFWCNPISGHATLYWYQQILGQGPKLLIQFQNNGVVDDSQLPKDRFSAERLKGVDSTLKIQPAKLEDSAVYLCASSLDGLAFIQYFGAGTRLSVL.

The rearrangement links TRBV28 to TRBJ1-3, with a possible D match to TRBD1 (5 bases). This CDR3 comprises 16 residues. Trimming cost V 5 bases and J 4 bases, with 18 bases left between them. The germline gives CDR1 MDHEN, CDR2 SYDVKM. The CDR3 nucleotides read TGTGCCAGCAGTCCGGCGGGGCGGGGATACGGAAACACCATATATTTT. Its translation is CASSPAGRGYGNTIYF.

This chain connects TRBV9 to TRBJ2-3, with 8 bases aligning to TRBD2. The length of the CDR3 is 17 residues. V was clipped by 3 bases and J by 5 bases; unmatched bases: 14. Germline lookup yields CDR1 SGDLS and CDR2 YYNGEE. The DNA for the CDR3 is TGTGCCAGCAGCGCCCCCCGGGCGGGGGGCCATAGAGATACGCAGTATTTT. As protein: CASSAPRAGGHRDTQYF.

This clone was observed once. The chain combines TRBV10-3 with TRBJ1-5; D is uncertain. CDR1 is ENHRY, CDR2 SYGVKD, per germline. The V gene lost 8 bases and the J gene lost 3 bases, with 11 bases spanning the gap. This CDR3 is 13 amino acids long. CDR3 amino acids: CAISAGNNQPQHF. In DNA form, the CDR3 reads TGTGCCATCTCGGCGGGAAACAATCAGCCCCAGCATTTT.

The chain uses TRBV5-8 and TRBJ1-5, with TRBD1 as a possible D gene (6 bases). CDR3 length equals 16 residues. V shed 5 bases and J shed 0 bases, with 15 bases lying between them. Germline V lookup: CDR1 SGHTS, CDR2 YDEGEE. The CDR3 DNA reads as TGTGCCAGCAGTATAGGGACAACCTATAGCAATCAGCCCCAGCATTTT. It codes for CASSIGTTYSNQPQHF. The variable domain in full, completed from reference TRBV5-8 and TRBJ1-5, reads EAGVTQSPTHLIKTRGQQATLRCSPISGHTSVYWYQQALGLGLQFLLWYDEGEERNRGNFPPRFSGRQFPNYSSELNVNALELEDSALYLCASSIGTTYSNQPQHFGDGTRLSIL.

CDR3 amino acids: CASSGDRGGTDTQYF. DNA for the CDR3: TGTGCCAGTAGTGGCGACAGGGGTGGCACAGATACGCAGTATTTT. V gene TRBV19 combines with J gene TRBJ2-3; TRBD1 matches at 8 bases. This CDR3 has 15 residues. Germline values: CDR1 LNHDA, CDR2 SQIVND (reference sequence). The V gene end was trimmed by 5 bases and the J gene end by 1 base; junction bases not matched to a gene: 5.

This chain uses TRBV5-1 with TRBJ2-5; 8 positions match TRBD2. The V and J ends lost 1 base and 5 bases, in that order; junction bases with no gene match: 7. This CDR3 comprises 15 residues. The V gene's germline CDR1 is SGHRS and CDR2 YFSETQ. CDR3 sequence reads: CASSLTSGGRETQYF. CDR3 coding DNA: TGCGCCAGCAGCTTGACTAGCGGAGGGAGGGAGACCCAGTACTTC.

The CDR3 region has the DNA TGTGCCAGTAGTTCCCGGCTGGTAGGGGGAAAGGTGAACACTGAAGCTTTCTTT. Translating gives CASSSRLVGGKVNTEAFF. The chain links TRBV19 to TRBJ1-1; the D gene is possibly TRBD1 (6 bases). The V gene's germline CDR1 is LNHDA and CDR2 SQIVND (reference sequence). The CDR3 sequence is 18 residues long. V lost 5 bases and J lost 0, with 22 bases in between.

Comment on this clone: This CDR3 is also generated by other DNA sequences in the sample. The rearrangement links TRBV2 to TRBJ1-1; TRBD1 might be the D (5 bases). CDR3 size: 13 residues. The germline V gene has CDR1 SNHLY and CDR2 FYNNEI. V was cut by 4 bases and J by 0 bases, with 6 bases left in between. CDR3 sequence: CASSGQMNTEAFF. In nucleotides, the CDR3 is TGTGCCAGCAGTGGACAGATGAACACTGAAGCTTTCTTT.

V usage is TRBV5-6 and J usage is TRBJ1-6; TRBD1 agrees at 7 bases. Germline V gene lookup returns CDR1 SGHDT and CDR2 YYEEEE. The junction had 4 bases not matched to a gene; V was cut back by 0 bases and J by 7 bases. There are 15 residues in the CDR3. The CDR3 nucleotides read TGTGCCAGCAGCTTGGGGACAGGATTAAATTCACCCCTCCACTTT. Protein: CASSLGTGLNSPLHF.

The chain uses TRBV2 and TRBJ1-1; D is unresolved. There are 17 residues in the CDR3. V shed 1 base and J shed 2 bases, with 17 bases lying between them. Germline V CDR1 and CDR2: SNHLY, FYNNEI. The CDR3 region has the DNA TGTGCCAGCAGTGAAGGACATCCTGGTTCATTAAACACTGAAGCTTTCTTT. Protein sequence: CASSEGHPGSLNTEAFF.

The rearrangement links TRBV7-9 to TRBJ1-3, with 9 bases fitting TRBD1. Looked up from germline, CDR1 is SEHNR and CDR2 is FQNEAQ (reference sequence). The junction had 1 base not matched to a gene; V was cut back by 0 bases and J by 4 bases. The CDR3 is 15 residues long. The CDR3 bases are TGTGCCAGCAGCTTAGCCGGGACAGGGGGAAACACCATATATTTT. Encoded protein: CASSLAGTGGNTIYF.

This clone was picked up a small number of times. This CDR3 reads CASSPSGGSYEQYF. The CDR3 DNA reads as TGCGCCAGCAGCCCCAGCGGGGGCTCCTACGAGCAGTACTTC. The chain combines TRBV10-1 with TRBJ2-7, with 8 bases lining up with TRBD2. Germline V CDR1 and CDR2: WNHNN, SYGVQD (reference sequence). The CDR3 contains 14 residues. The V segment lost 6 bases and the J segment 0 bases; nucleotides outside the gene matches: 4.